The TCR beta chain described here comes from a study of shared clonotypes between healthy human individuals (dated by TCRdb to 2020 to 2022). At the level of the whole study: Two women and a few men aged 18 to 49 years were included in the cohort. Blood TCR repertoires of about five healthy adults were deeply sequenced to estimate repertoire size and the extent of clonotype sharing between individuals. Leukapheresis yielded between about 0.8 and 9.5 billion PBMCs per donor. For each donor, CD4 naive and CD4 memory were each run on three plates, CD8 naive on two plates, and CD8 memory on one plate. Different laboratories and diverse techniques were used to prepare libraries and sequence TCR repertoires, to increase sequencing depth and limit assay-specific biases.

Donors were healthy HIV-negative adults with no recently reported acute infections or vaccinations. All donors were Caucasian adults living in Nashville, Tennessee, USA. Magnetic negative selection was used to enrich CD4+ T cells, after which naive cells were positively selected on CD45RA and the negative fraction became the memory subset. After blood collection by leukapheresis, PBMCs were isolated using Ficoll-Histopaque density gradient centrifugation and then cryopreserved in the vapor phase of liquid nitrogen. Purity and quantity of every magnetically sorted T cell population were checked by analytical flow cytometry. Genomic DNA was isolated from every sorted fraction and measured by UV absorbance on a Nanodrop 2000c. In the case of this clone: The specificity of this receptor is unknown. No much larger clone is present one base from it, and per-base qualities are unavailable.

Overall results and qualifications from the work: Rarefaction of sorted-subset datasets indicated incomplete sequencing despite the large sequencing depth. Across a few donors, roughly 5.4% of naive CD4, roughly 3.5% of naive CD8, about 2% of memory CD4, and under 0.45% of memory CD8 clonotypes were shared. The genetic and exposure-history diversity represented was limited by the small number of donors. Clonotypes shared by all four sorted-subset donors showed higher generation probabilities than non-shared clonotypes. Sampling was limited to blood, and TCR repertoires in tissue likely differ from TCR repertoires in blood. Based on pairwise subsampling, the degree of clonotype sharing among donors was expected to be affected by sequencing depth. Larger estimated clonotype richness was generally found for naive subsets than for memory subsets.

Using the deep immunoSEQ assay, multiplex PCR amplified TCR CDR3 regions from genomic DNA. Extracted genomic DNA from each cell subset was spread evenly across all wells of several immunoSEQ 96-well plates, with each plate serving as a replicate. For sorted subsets, approximately 200 ng of genomic DNA, equivalent to roughly 30,000 T cell genomes, went into each replicate PCR. Purified libraries were measured with a Qubit 3.0 fluorometer, size-checked on a Bioanalyzer 2100, and measured again with the KAPA Library Quantification kit. Every immunoSEQ 96-well plate was sequenced on a dedicated single-read 150-cycle Illumina NextSeq 550 flow cell. In the authors' own workflow: Because the immunoSEQ output held only junctional sequences and lacked quality scores, the filtering could not match the filtering applied to full-length reads. To assign V/J genes and CDR3, sequences were annotated against IMGT germline references using PyIR, a Python wrapper for IgBLAST v1.9. Any read was removed if the V/J assignment was weak (E-value above 1e-6), the CDR3 was missing, or the read contained stop codons, out-of-frame junctions, or ambiguous translated residues. V3J clonotypes were defined as sequences sharing an identical inferred V gene, J gene, and CDR3 amino acid sequence. Percentage overlap between repertoires was computed as shared unique clonotypes divided by the size of the smaller repertoire. Three approaches were used to assess repertoire richness: RTK rarefaction, the Chao1 estimator, and Recon v2.1 estimates of unobserved clonotypes. OLGA was used to compute generation probabilities for all TCRbeta clonotypes that the gDNA method yielded from four donors. As stored in TCRdb, this immuneACCESS dataset retains in-frame rearrangements with V and J assigned. A fraction of the clones does not appear; measured against another copy, unresolved V genes explain less than half of the discrepancy, and the remainder lacks a known reason. V and J calls and clone size come straight from that table; D and trimming were deduced from the DNA. The sample data list about 2,500,000 clones, and around 90% of these were observed just once. Roughly 0.13% of the sample rests with the top ten.

Trimming takes 8 bases from V and 2 bases from J, and the germline ends sit 16 bases apart. The CDR3 spans 14 residues, from the cysteine through the phenylalanine. The retained sequence is limited to the CDR3, 42 bases, with the frame set at the first base. The germline V gene yields SGHDN for CDR1 and FVKESK for CDR2. What was sequenced was naive CD4+ T cells sorted from blood. According to the study, the label for this sample's cell subset or site signals: CD45RA+ positively selected. The chain links TRBV14 with TRBJ2-7; the D gene assignment is ambiguous. This sequence originates from a man aged 18 to 30 in good health. This receptor has the CDR3 CASAARNVAYEQYF. The nucleotide sequence reads TGTGCCAGCGCCGCACGGAACGTTGCCTACGAGCAGTACTTC.